These 2 T cell receptor beta chains share one sample of origin, sequenced in a study of blood T cells in healthy people across ages. It was with a sample-barcoded 5' primer and a J-beta primer mix that a second PCR of roughly 6 to 12 cycles was run. TCRdb ran MiXCR on the 5' RACE reads and lists one entry per CDR3 protein. The sample has about 2 million distinct CDR3 sequences, around 48% seen once. What was sequenced was blood. The receptors were gathered from a woman aged 35 to 49 in good health.

The chain links TRBV3-1 to TRBJ2-5; D gene unclear. Trimming cost V 8 bases and J 4 bases, with 20 bases left between them. This CDR3 spans 15 amino acids. Looked up from germline, CDR1 is LGHDT and CDR2 is YNNKEL (reference sequence). CDR3 amino acids: CASQTKGVGRETQYF. In DNA, the CDR3 is TGTGCCAGCCAAACGAAGGGCGTTGGCCGAGAGACCCAGTACTTC.

This chain links TRBV5-6 with TRBJ2-3, with TRBD2 matching over 13 bases. The CDR3 is 16 residues long. Germline loops: CDR1 SGHDT, CDR2 YYEEEE. The V and J ends lost 3 bases and 7 bases, in that order; junction bases with no gene match: 8. DNA for the CDR3: TGTGCCAGCAGCTGGACGACTAGCGGGGGGCAAAATACGCAGTATTTT. Translation: CASSWTTSGGQNTQYF.